The 6 T cell receptor beta chains below were found in one sample sequenced in a study of cytomegalovirus exposure and HLA in healthy donors. This PCR relied on a set of 60 Vbeta primers and 13 Jbeta primers. Using immunoSEQ multiplex PCR, the repertoire was profiled, and TCRdb retains in-frame clones only, with some absent. Seen here are roughly 290,000 clones, about four fifths observed once, and the top ten hold about 0.28%. Material for sequencing was PBMCs. The receptors stem from a girl aged 2-9 years in good health and CMV-seronegative.

The chain joins TRBV27 to TRBJ2-5; perhaps TRBD1 as D (6 bases). Trimming took off 10 bases at V and 9 bases at J, with 21 bases between the two ends. The CDR3 runs to 13 residues. The V gene's germline CDR1 is MNHEY and CDR2 SMNVEV (reference sequence). The CDR3 coding sequence is TGTGCCATCGGAGACAGGCGTGTAGGCGCCCAGTACTTC. As protein: CAIGDRRVGAQYF.

V is TRBV5-1 and J is TRBJ2-5, with 7 positions matching TRBD1. This CDR3 has 17 amino acids. Looked up from germline, CDR1 is SGHRS and CDR2 is YFSETQ. V shed 1 base and J 5 bases; nucleotides not matched to a gene: 14. CDR3 sequence (DNA): TGCGCCAGCAGCTTGTCCTCTTCCGGGACAGCGCAGGAGACCCAGTACTTC. Translating it yields CASSLSSSGTAQETQYF. The full variable domain, with the rest looked up from reference TRBV5-1 and TRBJ2-5, is KAGVTQTPRYLIKTRGQQVTLSCSPISGHRSVSWYQQTPGQGLQFLFEYFSETQRNKGNFPGRFSGRQFSNSRSEMNVSTLELGDSALYLCASSLSSSGTAQETQYFGPGTRLLVL.

This chain links TRBV30 with TRBJ1-1; 8 bases align to TRBD1. Germline lookup yields CDR1 GTSNPN and CDR2 SVGIG (reference sequence). V lost 5 bases and J lost 5; bases outside the gene matches: 7. This CDR3 comprises 13 residues. The CDR3 loop is CAWGTGRGTEAFF. The CDR3 bases are TGTGCCTGGGGGACAGGTAGGGGGACTGAAGCTTTCTTT. The complete variable domain, with remaining parts taken from reference TRBV30 and TRBJ1-1, reads SQTIHQWPATLVQPVGSPLSLECTVEGTSNPNLYWYRQAAGRGLQLLFYSVGIGQISSEVPQNLSASRPQDRQFILSSKKLLLSDSGFYLCAWGTGRGTEAFFGQGTRLTVV.

As to this clone: A read error may account for a junction end that differs from germline. Other DNA sequences of this sample code for an identical CDR3. The chain has TRBV7-9 and TRBJ1-2, with D hard to call. CDR1 and CDR2 from the germline V gene are SEHNR and FQNEAQ (reference sequence). This CDR3 is built from 11 residues. DNA for the CDR3: TGTTCCAGCAGCTTGGGCGCTGGCTACACCTTC. It translates to CSSSLGAGYTF.

The J gene is TRBJ2-1, the V gene TRBV7-9; TRBD2 might be the D (6 bases). CDR1 SEHNR and CDR2 FQNEAQ come from the germline V gene (reference sequence). V lost 5 bases and J 4 bases, leaving 12 bases between the germline ends. This CDR3 has 14 amino acids. The CDR3 DNA reads TGTGCCAGCAGCCCCTGGGACTTTTACAATGAGCAGTTCTTC. Translating it yields CASSPWDFYNEQFF.

CDR3 sequence reads: CASSMGGPSKNIQYF. Written as DNA, the CDR3 is TGTGCCAGCAGTATGGGAGGGCCTTCTAAAAACATTCAGTACTTC. This chain links TRBV28 with TRBJ2-4; TRBD2 agrees at 7 bases. V gave up 5 bases and J gave up 4 bases; unmatched junction bases: 8. CDR1 and CDR2 from the germline V gene are MDHEN and SYDVKM. CDR3 size: 15 residues.